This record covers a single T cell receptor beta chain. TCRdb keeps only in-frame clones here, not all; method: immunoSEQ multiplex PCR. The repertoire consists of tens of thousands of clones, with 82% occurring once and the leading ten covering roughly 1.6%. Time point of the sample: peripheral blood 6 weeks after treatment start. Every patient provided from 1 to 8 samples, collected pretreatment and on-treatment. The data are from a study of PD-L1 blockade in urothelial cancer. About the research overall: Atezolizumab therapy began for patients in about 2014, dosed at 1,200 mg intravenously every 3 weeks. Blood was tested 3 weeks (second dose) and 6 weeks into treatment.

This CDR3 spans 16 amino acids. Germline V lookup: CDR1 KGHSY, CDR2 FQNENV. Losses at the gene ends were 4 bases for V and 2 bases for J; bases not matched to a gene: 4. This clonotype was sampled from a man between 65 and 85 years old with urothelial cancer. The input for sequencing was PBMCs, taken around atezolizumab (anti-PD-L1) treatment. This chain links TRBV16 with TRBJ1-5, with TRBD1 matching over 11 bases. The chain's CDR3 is CASSPRTGGGNQPQHF. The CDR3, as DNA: TGTGCCAGCAGCCCAAGGACAGGGGGCGGCAATCAGCCCCAGCATTTT.